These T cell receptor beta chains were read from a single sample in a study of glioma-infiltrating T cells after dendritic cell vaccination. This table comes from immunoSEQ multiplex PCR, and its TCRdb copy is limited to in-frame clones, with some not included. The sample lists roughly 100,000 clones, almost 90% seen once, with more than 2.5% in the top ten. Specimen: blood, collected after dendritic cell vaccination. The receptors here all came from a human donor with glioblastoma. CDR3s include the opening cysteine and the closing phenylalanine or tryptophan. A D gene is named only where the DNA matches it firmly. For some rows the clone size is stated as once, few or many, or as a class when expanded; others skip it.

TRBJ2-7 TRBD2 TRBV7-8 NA CASSFTPGLVSGEQYF TGTGCCAGCAGCTTCACGCCGGGACTAGTGTCTGGCGAGCAGTACTTC
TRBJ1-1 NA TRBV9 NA CASSREGHVRSTEAFF TGTGCCAGCAGCCGAGAAGGACACGTAAGGAGCACTGAAGCTTTCTTT
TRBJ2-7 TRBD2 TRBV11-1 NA CASSLLTSDPYEQYF TGTGCCAGCAGCTTATTGACTAGCGATCCCTACGAGCAGTACTTC
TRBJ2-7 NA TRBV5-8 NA CASSGQGIQGSSYEQYF TGTGCCAGCAGCGGCCAGGGCATCCAGGGATCCTCGTACGAGCAGTACTTC
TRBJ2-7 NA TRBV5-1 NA CASSPDSLSYEQYF TGCGCCAGCAGCCCTGACAGTCTCTCCTACGAGCAGTACTTC
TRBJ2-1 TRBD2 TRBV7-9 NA CASSYPTSGGHSSYNEQFF TGTGCCAGCAGCTACCCGACTAGCGGGGGTCACAGCTCCTACAATGAGCAGTTCTTC
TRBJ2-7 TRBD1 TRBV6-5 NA CASSYSDRGDYEQYF TGTGCCAGCAGTTACTCGGACAGGGGAGACTACGAGCAGTACTTC
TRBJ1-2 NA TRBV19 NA CASSIDGGANYGYTF TGTGCCAGTAGTATAGACGGAGGAGCTAACTATGGCTACACCTTC
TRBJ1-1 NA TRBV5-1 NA CASSLANREGAFF TGCGCCAGCAGCTTGGCAAACAGGGAGGGCGCTTTCTTT
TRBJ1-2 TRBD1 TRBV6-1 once CASRFSGQGGGYTF TGTGCCAGCCGCTTCTCGGGGCAGGGGGGTGGCTACACCTTC
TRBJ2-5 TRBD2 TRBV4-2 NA CASSPGGGQETQYF TGTGCCAGCAGCCCCGGGGGGGGGCAGGAGACCCAGTACTTC
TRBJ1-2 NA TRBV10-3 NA CAISERDGANYGYTF TGTGCCATCAGTGAGAGAGACGGAGCTAACTATGGCTACACCTTC
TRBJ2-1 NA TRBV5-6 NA CASSFTRREQFF TGTGCCAGCAGCTTTACTAGGAGGGAGCAGTTCTTC
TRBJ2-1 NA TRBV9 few CASSVAYSYNEQFF TGTGCCAGCAGCGTAGCCTACTCCTACAATGAGCAGTTCTTC
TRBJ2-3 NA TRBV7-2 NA CASSPGVGGTDTQYF TGTGCCAGCAGCCCGGGGGTGGGAGGCACAGATACGCAGTATTTT
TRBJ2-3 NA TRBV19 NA CASSIIPFSGPGRFTDTQYF TGTGCCAGTAGTATAATCCCCTTTTCCGGGCCGGGGAGGTTTACAGATACGCAGTATTTT
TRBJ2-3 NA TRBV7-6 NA CASSSSVGGTQYF TGTGCCAGCAGCTCATCGGTGGGGGGTACGCAGTATTTT
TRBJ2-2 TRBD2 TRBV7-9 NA CASSPQAGVTGELFF TGTGCCAGCAGCCCCCAAGCGGGAGTCACCGGGGAGCTGTTTTTT
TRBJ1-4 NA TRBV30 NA CAWRGGPNEKLFF TGTGCCTGGCGGGGGGGCCCTAATGAAAAACTGTTTTTT
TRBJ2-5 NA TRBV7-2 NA CASSLATEQETQYF TGTGCCAGCAGCTTAGCGACAGAACAAGAGACCCAGTACTTC
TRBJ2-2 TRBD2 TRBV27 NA CASSLLSGRDTGELFF TGTGCCAGCAGTTTATTAAGCGGGAGGGACACCGGGGAGCTGTTTTTT
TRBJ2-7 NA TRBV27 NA CASSLFGHRDISYEQYF TGTGCCAGCAGTTTATTCGGACATCGGGACATTTCCTACGAGCAGTACTTC
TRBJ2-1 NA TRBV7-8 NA CASSSRWNNEQFF TGTGCCAGCAGCTCGAGGTGGAACAATGAGCAGTTCTTC
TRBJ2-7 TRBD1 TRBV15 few CATSRAQGAHTEQYF TGTGCCACCAGCAGAGCACAGGGGGCCCACACCGAGCAGTACTTC
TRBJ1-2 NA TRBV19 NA CASSEGGRRYGYTF TGTGCCAGTAGTGAAGGGGGACGCCGCTATGGCTACACCTTC
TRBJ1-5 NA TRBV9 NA CASSVVDGGTPQHF TGTGCCAGCAGCGTAGTGGACGGGGGGACGCCCCAGCATTTT
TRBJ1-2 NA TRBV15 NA CATSRDRVGGYTF TGTGCCACCAGCAGAGATCGGGTTGGTGGCTACACCTTC
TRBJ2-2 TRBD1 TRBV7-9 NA CASIHRDRGSINTGELFF TGTGCCAGCATCCACCGGGACAGGGGTTCTATTAACACCGGGGAGCTGTTTTTT
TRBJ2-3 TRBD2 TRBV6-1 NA CASRTSGRSTDTQYF TGTGCCAGCAGGACTAGCGGGAGAAGCACAGATACGCAGTATTTT
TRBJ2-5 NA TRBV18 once CASSATVQETQYF TGTGCCAGCTCAGCGACAGTCCAAGAGACCCAGTACTTC
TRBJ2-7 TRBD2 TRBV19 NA CASSSGLAGPYEQYF TGTGCCAGTAGTTCAGGACTAGCGGGGCCCTACGAGCAGTACTTC
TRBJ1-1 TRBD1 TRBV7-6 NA CASSSRQGVAEAFF TGTGCCAGCAGCTCCCGACAGGGGGTCGCTGAAGCTTTCTTT
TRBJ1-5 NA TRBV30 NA CAWSRGSGQPQHF TGTGCCTGGAGTAGGGGCAGTGGTCAGCCCCAGCATTTT
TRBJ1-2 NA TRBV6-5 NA CAGRGYYGYTF TGTGCAGGACGGGGGTACTATGGCTACACCTTC
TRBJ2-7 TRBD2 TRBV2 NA CASSEGGRGSYEQYF TGTGCCAGCAGTGAAGGGGGGAGGGGCTCCTACGAGCAGTACTTC
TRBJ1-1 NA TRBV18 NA CASSPADEGKTEAFF TGTGCCAGCTCACCGGCCGATGAGGGTAAGACTGAAGCTTTCTTT
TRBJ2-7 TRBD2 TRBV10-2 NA CASSESPSGVSYEQYF TGCGCCAGCAGTGAGAGCCCTAGCGGGGTTTCCTACGAGCAGTACTTC
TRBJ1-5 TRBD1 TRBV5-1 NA CASSLRDRVVGVERQPQHF TGCGCCAGCAGCCTCCGAGACAGGGTTGTTGGGGTAGAACGTCAGCCCCAGCATTTT
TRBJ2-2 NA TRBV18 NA CASSPPGGGTGELFF TGTGCCAGCTCACCACCGGGAGGCGGGACCGGGGAGCTGTTTTTT
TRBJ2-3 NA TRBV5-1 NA CASSFRAPGTDTQYF TGCGCCAGCAGCTTTCGTGCGCCGGGCACAGATACGCAGTATTTT
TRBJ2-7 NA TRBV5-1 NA CASSARLGTQQYF TGCGCCAGCAGCGCCCGACTTGGTACGCAGCAGTACTTC
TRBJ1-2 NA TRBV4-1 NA CASSQDLAGRYGYTF TGCGCCAGCAGCCAAGATCTTGCGGGACGGTATGGCTACACCTTC
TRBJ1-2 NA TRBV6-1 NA CASSEWTVYGYTF TGTGCCAGCAGTGAATGGACAGTCTATGGCTACACCTTC
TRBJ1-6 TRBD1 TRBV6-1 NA CASRGQGRRASPLHF TGTGCCAGCAGGGGACAGGGAAGGAGAGCTTCACCCCTCCACTTT
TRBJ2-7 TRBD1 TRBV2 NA CASSEAQGTEQYF TGTGCCAGCAGTGAAGCACAGGGGACCGAGCAGTACTTC
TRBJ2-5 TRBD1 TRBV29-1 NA CSANAGGQETQYF TGCAGCGCCAACGCAGGGGGCCAAGAGACCCAGTACTTC
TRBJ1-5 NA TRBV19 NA CASSNRGGRGTQHF TGTGCCAGTAGTAATAGGGGGGGGCGCGGGACCCAGCATTTT